This TCR beta chain originates from a study of radiotherapy plus CTLA-4 blockade in lung cancer. The assay was immunoSEQ multiplex PCR, and TCRdb's table has in-frame clones only and misses some. Found here are roughly 120,000 clones, approximately 80% of them singletons; the top ten hold about 5.2%. A word on this clone: Other DNA sequences in the sample encode the same CDR3.

This CDR3 has 18 amino acids. Germline lookup yields CDR1 MRHNA and CDR2 SNTAGT. The material was peripheral blood, obtained from a patient treated with radiotherapy plus ipilimumab. This sequence was found in a human donor with non-small cell lung cancer who had a partial response to radiotherapy plus ipilimumab. J is TRBJ2-7 and V is TRBV6-4; the match to TRBD2 covers 14 bases. The CDR3 region is CASSDSKDGTSGSYEQYV. Here the CDR3 DNA reads TGCGCCAGCAGTGACTCTAAAGATGGGACTAGCGGGAGCTACGAGCAGTACGTC.